The rows below give T cell receptor beta chains drawn from one sample of a study of blood T cell repertoires in COVID-19. Profiling relied on immunoSEQ multiplex PCR, and the TCRdb table lists in-frame clones only, not all of them. The sample has over 150,000 clones, roughly four fifths seen once; the top ten hold roughly 12%. The source material was peripheral blood. The receptors were gathered from a woman between 50 and 59 years old with acute or convalescent COVID-19. Each CDR3 is given with its conserved first and last residue. A D gene is named only where the DNA matches it firmly. The size field is filled for only some rows; it gives once, few, many or a size class.

J gene: TRBJ2-5
V gene: TRBV5-5
D gene: .
clone size: few
CDR3 DNA: TGTGCCAGCAGCTCTATGTTACAGGGTGGGGAAGAGACCCAGTACTTC
CDR3 protein: CASSSMLQGGEETQYF

J gene: TRBJ1-6
V gene: TRBV6-1
D gene: .
clone size: .
CDR3 DNA: TGTGCCAGCAGTGAAGCGCAAGGGGCAGTGACTAATTCACCCCTCCACTTT
CDR3 protein: CASSEAQGAVTNSPLHF

J gene: TRBJ2-7
V gene: TRBV2
D gene: TRBD1
clone size: few
CDR3 DNA: TGTGCCAGCAGTTTAGACAGGGGGACTCCCGGCGAGCAGTACTTC
CDR3 protein: CASSLDRGTPGEQYF

J gene: TRBJ1-5
V gene: TRBV6-5
D gene: .
clone size: .
CDR3 DNA: TGTGCCAGCCGGACAGAGACTAATCAGCCCCAGCATTTT
CDR3 protein: CASRTETNQPQHF

J gene: TRBJ2-3
V gene: TRBV12-5
D gene: .
clone size: once
CDR3 DNA: TGTGCTAGTGGTCCCGGGACATCGAGCACAGATACGCAGTATTTT
CDR3 protein: CASGPGTSSTDTQYF

J gene: TRBJ2-1
V gene: TRBV11-2
D gene: TRBD1
clone size: .
CDR3 DNA: TGTGCCAGCAGCTCGACAGGGGGCTCCTACAATGAGCAGTTCTTC
CDR3 protein: CASSSTGGSYNEQFF

J gene: TRBJ2-1
V gene: TRBV7-6
D gene: .
clone size: .
CDR3 DNA: TGTGCCAGCAGCTTGAATTCCGGTCCCTACAATGAGCAGTTCTTC
CDR3 protein: CASSLNSGPYNEQFF

J gene: TRBJ2-5
V gene: TRBV20-1
D gene: .
clone size: .
CDR3 DNA: TGCAGTGCCGCGGCACAAGAGACCCAGTACTTC
CDR3 protein: CSAAAQETQYF

J gene: TRBJ1-4
V gene: TRBV28
D gene: TRBD1
clone size: .
CDR3 DNA: TGTGCCAGCAGTCTCCTAGGAGGGGGCACAACTAATGAAAAACTGTTTTTT
CDR3 protein: CASSLLGGGTTNEKLFF

J gene: TRBJ1-6
V gene: TRBV6-2/TRBV6-3
D gene: .
clone size: .
CDR3 DNA: TGTGCCAGCAGTTACACCCGGACAGCCTCCTATAATTCACCCCTCCACTTT
CDR3 protein: CASSYTRTASYNSPLHF

J gene: TRBJ2-7
V gene: TRBV15
D gene: TRBD2
clone size: .
CDR3 DNA: TGTGCCACCAGCATTTTTAGGGGAGGGTTTACCTACGAGCAGTACTTC
CDR3 protein: CATSIFRGGFTYEQYF

J gene: TRBJ1-6
V gene: TRBV15
D gene: .
clone size: .
CDR3 DNA: TGTGCCACCAGCAGACAGGGTAGTTCACCCCTCCACTTT
CDR3 protein: CATSRQGSSPLHF

J gene: TRBJ1-3
V gene: TRBV28
D gene: .
clone size: .
CDR3 DNA: TGTGCCAGCAGTTCCACACCAGTAAGGCGCTCCCTAGTACTCTCTGGAAACACCATATATTTT
CDR3 protein: CASSSTPVRRSLVLSGNTIYF

J gene: TRBJ1-6
V gene: TRBV7-2
D gene: .
clone size: few
CDR3 DNA: TGTGCCAGCAGCTTAGAACAGGGTCATAATTCACCCCTCCACTTT
CDR3 protein: CASSLEQGHNSPLHF

J gene: TRBJ1-5
V gene: TRBV27
D gene: .
clone size: .
CDR3 DNA: TGTGCCAGCGGGCAGGGCGTTCAGCCCCAGCATTTT
CDR3 protein: CASGQGVQPQHF

J gene: TRBJ2-7
V gene: TRBV2
D gene: .
clone size: .
CDR3 DNA: TGTGCCAGCCTAATGACCTCCGGAGCATCCTACGAGCAGTACTTC
CDR3 protein: CASLMTSGASYEQYF

J gene: TRBJ1-2
V gene: TRBV5-1
D gene: .
clone size: .
CDR3 DNA: TGCGCCAGCAGCTTGCCAGGGAACGGTGGCTACACCTTC
CDR3 protein: CASSLPGNGGYTF

J gene: TRBJ2-2
V gene: TRBV19
D gene: .
clone size: .
CDR3 DNA: TGTGCCAGTACCTCCAGGAGGGGTGGACCCGGGGAGCTGTTTTTT
CDR3 protein: CASTSRRGGPGELFF

J gene: TRBJ1-1
V gene: TRBV9
D gene: TRBD1
clone size: .
CDR3 DNA: TGTGCCAGCAGCGTAGCGACAGGGGCGAACACTGAAGCTTTCTTT
CDR3 protein: CASSVATGANTEAFF

J gene: TRBJ1-3
V gene: TRBV10-3
D gene: .
clone size: .
CDR3 DNA: TGTGCCATCAGCTCCGCCAGGGATCCTGGAAACACCATATATTTT
CDR3 protein: CAISSARDPGNTIYF

J gene: TRBJ1-1
V gene: TRBV27
D gene: TRBD1
clone size: .
CDR3 DNA: TGTGCCAGCAGTTTATTGGCAGGGGGTGTAATGAACACTGAAGCTTTCTTT
CDR3 protein: CASSLLAGGVMNTEAFF

J gene: TRBJ1-1
V gene: TRBV11-2
D gene: .
clone size: .
CDR3 DNA: TGTGCCAGCAGCTTAGAGCCTAGACAGCCTTCCGCTGAAGCTTTCTTT
CDR3 protein: CASSLEPRQPSAEAFF

J gene: TRBJ1-2
V gene: TRBV7-2
D gene: .
clone size: medium-sized
CDR3 DNA: TGTGCCAGCACCCCATCAGGGCAGGTCCCGGGCTACACCTTC
CDR3 protein: CASTPSGQVPGYTF

J gene: TRBJ1-3
V gene: TRBV13
D gene: .
clone size: .
CDR3 DNA: TGTGCCAGCAGCCCGACCGGGGTCCCTGGAAACACCATATATTTT
CDR3 protein: CASSPTGVPGNTIYF

J gene: TRBJ2-7
V gene: TRBV19
D gene: TRBD2
clone size: .
CDR3 DNA: TGTGCCAGTAGTACCAAAGCGGGAGGATCGGGCGAGCAGTACTTC
CDR3 protein: CASSTKAGGSGEQYF

J gene: TRBJ1-1
V gene: TRBV5-1
D gene: .
clone size: .
CDR3 DNA: TGCGCCAGCAGCTACAAGGGGGACACTGAAGCTTTCTTT
CDR3 protein: CASSYKGDTEAFF

J gene: TRBJ1-2
V gene: TRBV5-1
D gene: .
clone size: .
CDR3 DNA: TGCGCCAGCAGCTTCCCAGGGGACTATGGCTACACCTTC
CDR3 protein: CASSFPGDYGYTF

J gene: TRBJ1-5
V gene: TRBV7-2
D gene: .
clone size: .
CDR3 DNA: TGTGCCAGCAGCCAGCCCGGGGGTAAACCCCAGCATTTT
CDR3 protein: CASSQPGGKPQHF

J gene: TRBJ2-1
V gene: TRBV5-4
D gene: TRBD2
clone size: .
CDR3 DNA: TGTGCCAGCAGCTTGCCGGGACTAGGGTCCTACAATGAGCAGTTCTTC
CDR3 protein: CASSLPGLGSYNEQFF

J gene: TRBJ2-2
V gene: TRBV2
D gene: .
clone size: .
CDR3 DNA: TGTGCCAGCACATTACGGGCCCGGGGTCCACCCGGGGAGCTGTTTTTT
CDR3 protein: CASTLRARGPPGELFF

J gene: TRBJ1-1
V gene: TRBV27
D gene: TRBD1
clone size: .
CDR3 DNA: TGTGCCAGCAGTTCACTCAGACAGGGGGCGACCACTGAAGCTTTCTTT
CDR3 protein: CASSSLRQGATTEAFF

J gene: TRBJ2-1
V gene: TRBV19
D gene: TRBD2
clone size: .
CDR3 DNA: TGTGCCAGTAGTATGGGAGCGGGAGCTAACAATGAGCAGTTCTTC
CDR3 protein: CASSMGAGANNEQFF

J gene: TRBJ2-3
V gene: TRBV6-5
D gene: TRBD1
clone size: .
CDR3 DNA: TGTGCCAGCAGTTCCTTCCGGGACAGGGGAACAGATACGCAGTATTTT
CDR3 protein: CASSSFRDRGTDTQYF

J gene: TRBJ2-7
V gene: TRBV9
D gene: .
clone size: .
CDR3 DNA: TGTGCCAGCAGCGTAGACCTAGATTCCCACGAGCAGTACTTC
CDR3 protein: CASSVDLDSHEQYF

J gene: TRBJ2-7
V gene: TRBV2
D gene: TRBD1
clone size: .
CDR3 DNA: TGTGCCAGCAGGACGACAGGGGGCCTCTACGAGCAGTACTTC
CDR3 protein: CASRTTGGLYEQYF

J gene: TRBJ1-3
V gene: TRBV7-2
D gene: TRBD1
clone size: .
CDR3 DNA: TGTGCCAGCAGCCAAGGGGGCATCGGAAACACCATATATTTT
CDR3 protein: CASSQGGIGNTIYF

J gene: TRBJ2-7
V gene: TRBV19
D gene: TRBD1
clone size: .
CDR3 DNA: TGTGCCAGTAGTTTGAAACACAGGGGTTACGAGCAGTACTTC
CDR3 protein: CASSLKHRGYEQYF

J gene: TRBJ1-3
V gene: TRBV28
D gene: .
clone size: .
CDR3 DNA: TGTGCCAGCAGTCTCTCAGGTGGGCAGGGGAAGAGGAACACCATATATTTT
CDR3 protein: CASSLSGGQGKRNTIYF

J gene: TRBJ2-1
V gene: TRBV6-2/TRBV6-3
D gene: TRBD1
clone size: .
CDR3 DNA: TGTGCCAGCAGTTACCCGGGACAGGGGGTGTACCGGGAGTCTGAGCAGTTCTTC
CDR3 protein: CASSYPGQGVYRESEQFF

J gene: TRBJ1-5
V gene: TRBV10-3
D gene: .
clone size: .
CDR3 DNA: TGTGCCATCAGTGAATTCGCAGGGGATCAGCCCCAGCATTTT
CDR3 protein: CAISEFAGDQPQHF

J gene: TRBJ1-4
V gene: TRBV29-1
D gene: .
clone size: few
CDR3 DNA: TGCAGCGTTGAAATGGCTACTAATGAAAAACTGTTTTTT
CDR3 protein: CSVEMATNEKLFF